These 18 T cell receptor beta chains share one sample of origin, sequenced in a study of T cell changes during pregnancy in multiple sclerosis. Generated by immunoSEQ multiplex PCR, the TCRdb table keeps only in-frame clones and is missing some. The data hold about 110,000 clones, with 85% to 95% observed a single time. The sequencing used peripheral blood, collected after pregnancy. Receptor source: a female donor with multiple sclerosis, enrolled in a pregnancy study.

The V and J genes are TRBV27 and TRBJ2-3, with 12 bases identical to TRBD2. Germline CDR1 is MNHEY and CDR2 is SMNVEV (reference sequence). The CDR3 runs to 15 residues. The J segment lost 4 bases and the V segment lost 5 bases, leaving 4 bases of the junction unmatched. The CDR3 is CASSLGLAGSDTQYF. CDR3 sequence (DNA): TGTGCCAGCAGTCTGGGACTAGCGGGTTCAGATACGCAGTATTTT.

V usage is TRBV4-1 and J usage is TRBJ2-1; D might be TRBD2 (5 bases). The CDR3 sequence is 13 residues long. CDR1 is MGHRA and CDR2 is YSYEKL in the germline V gene. V was clipped by 4 bases and J by 4 bases, with 8 bases between them. The CDR3 region is CASSPSQYNEQFF. CDR3 nucleotides: TGCGCCAGCAGCCCTAGCCAGTACAATGAGCAGTTCTTC.

This clone was counted a single time. CDR3 in DNA: TGTGCCAGCAGTCCTTATCTAGCGGGGGAGACCCAGTACTTC. This codes for CASSPYLAGETQYF. The chain combines TRBV28 with TRBJ2-5, with TRBD2 matching 9 bases. The ends lost 5 bases at V and 5 bases at J; junction bases unmatched: 6. The CDR3 contains 14 residues. The germline CDR1 and CDR2 sequences are MDHEN and SYDVKM.

The chain links TRBV5-5 to TRBJ2-3, with a weak D call TRBD1 (6 bases). The V gene lost 4 bases and the J gene lost 3 bases, with 6 bases spanning the gap. This CDR3 is 12 amino acids long. Per the germline V gene, CDR1 is SGHKS and CDR2 is YYEKEE (reference sequence). CDR3 residues: CASSTGTDTQYF. As DNA, the CDR3 is TGTGCCAGCAGCACAGGGACAGATACGCAGTATTTT.

V is TRBV9 and J is TRBJ1-1; maybe TRBD1 (6 bases). This CDR3 has 16 amino acids. Germline values: CDR1 SGDLS, CDR2 YYNGEE. V was pared by 0 bases and J by 1 base, with 13 bases between. In nucleotides, the CDR3 is TGTGCCAGCAGCGTAGGAACCAGGGGAAGGAACACTGAAGCTTTCTTT. It translates to CASSVGTRGRNTEAFF.

The table lists this clone with a few counts. The J gene is TRBJ1-1, the V gene TRBV29-1, with D possibly being TRBD1 (5 bases). Between the trimmed V and J ends, which lost 5 bases and 7 bases, there was a span of 11 bases. This CDR3 is built from 11 residues. CDR1 is SQVTM, CDR2 ANQGSEA, per germline. Here the CDR3 DNA reads TGCAGCGTTAGTAGGGGTCATGAAGCTTTCTTT. It is translated as CSVSRGHEAFF. The entire variable domain, with the rest obtained from reference TRBV29-1 and TRBJ1-1, is as follows: SAVISQKPSRDICQRGTSLTIQCQVDSQVTMMFWYRQQPGQSLTLIATANQGSEATYESGFVIDKFPISRPNLTFSTLTVSNMSPEDSSIYLCSVSRGHEAFFGQGTRLTVV.

V and J are TRBV4-1 and TRBJ2-1; 12 bases line up with TRBD2. CDR3 length equals 17 residues. Losses at the gene ends were 0 bases for V and 6 bases for J; bases not matched to a gene: 6. Germline CDR1 MGHRA, CDR2 YSYEKL. The DNA for the CDR3 is TGCGCCAGCAGCCAAGATGGGACTAGCGGGCCTTCCAATGAGCAGTTCTTC. This gives the protein CASSQDGTSGPSNEQFF.

This sequence joins TRBV4-1 and TRBJ1-5, with D possibly being TRBD1 (5 bases). The germline gives CDR1 MGHRA, CDR2 YSYEKL. With 1 base removed from V and 3 bases from J, the gap between germline ends came to 13 bases. The CDR3 loop spans 16 amino acids. CDR3 nucleotide sequence: TGCGCCAGCAGCCAAGGGTATCCGGGGGTCAATCAGCCCCAGCATTTT. Its translation: CASSQGYPGVNQPQHF.

The genes are TRBV6-1 and TRBJ1-4; the D is unclear. CDR1 and CDR2 (germline): MNHNS, SASEGT. The V and J ends lost 3 bases and 8 bases respectively, with 13 bases between them. This CDR3 comprises 14 residues. The CDR3 spells CASSEARQHEKLFF. The CDR3 DNA follows: TGTGCCAGCAGTGAGGCGCGGCAACACGAAAAACTGTTTTTT.

The chain recombines TRBV27 with TRBJ1-1; D not certain. V was shortened by 5 bases and J by 1 base, with 14 bases between the two germline ends. The CDR3 totals 15 residues. Germline values: CDR1 MNHEY, CDR2 SMNVEV (reference sequence). The CDR3 DNA sequence: TGTGCCAGCAGTCTTCGGACTGCCCGGAACACTGAAGCTTTCTTT. It codes for CASSLRTARNTEAFF.

This chain uses TRBV6-5 with TRBJ2-1, with D hard to call. V was trimmed by 0 bases and J by 2 bases, leaving 8 bases between them. Germline CDR1 reads MNHEY; CDR2 reads SVGAGI. CDR3 length equals 15 residues. CDR3 sequence (DNA): TGTGCCAGCAGTTACTCGAGAACTACCTACAATGAGCAGTTCTTC. Its translation is CASSYSRTTYNEQFF.

CDR3 bases: TGTGCCAGCAGTCCAGACAGGGGGGGCTACAATGAGCAGTTCTTC. This sequence encodes CASSPDRGGYNEQFF. This chain links TRBV2 with TRBJ2-1, with 9 bases aligning to TRBD1. The CDR3 sequence is 15 residues long. The V segment lost 5 bases and the J segment 3 bases; nucleotides outside the gene matches: 5. Germline assignment: CDR1 SNHLY and CDR2 FYNNEI.

This sequence joins TRBV10-1 and TRBJ2-7, with 8 bases fitting TRBD2. The CDR3 runs to 13 residues. The V gene end was trimmed by 5 bases and the J gene end by 4 bases; junction bases not matched to a gene: 4. Germline-derived CDR1 and CDR2 are WNHNN and SYGVQD (reference sequence). CDR3 nucleotides: TGCGCCAGCAGTCCGGGACTAGGGTACGAGCAGTACTTC. Translation: CASSPGLGYEQYF.

The chain has TRBV6-5 and TRBJ2-7; D is perhaps TRBD2 (6 bases). From germline, CDR1 is MNHEY and CDR2 SVGAGI. This CDR3 comprises 15 residues. V was cut by 2 bases and J by 7 bases, with 18 bases left in between. The CDR3 here is CASSYRSGRGWEQYF. In DNA, the CDR3 is TGTGCCAGCAGTTACCGAAGCGGGCGGGGATGGGAGCAGTACTTC.

The chain uses TRBV7-3 and TRBJ1-1; TRBD1 might be the D (5 bases). Trimming took 3 bases from V and 0 from J, leaving 14 bases between them. Germline assignment: CDR1 SGHTA and CDR2 FQGTGA. The CDR3 has 16 amino acids. For the CDR3, the DNA is TGTGCCAGCAGCTTGGGGCCCAATCACATGAACACTGAAGCTTTCTTT. Amino acids: CASSLGPNHMNTEAFF.

The V gene is TRBV7-6, the J gene TRBJ2-2; unclear D gene. Germline V gives CDR1 SGHVS, CDR2 FNYEAQ. The CDR3 covers 16 residues. Deletions cut 0 bases from V and 0 bases from J, with 8 bases between. The CDR3 reads CASSLARGANTGELFF. Written as DNA, the CDR3 is TGTGCCAGCAGCTTAGCCCGCGGCGCGAACACCGGGGAGCTGTTTTTT.

The gene calls are TRBV19 and TRBJ1-4; D ambiguous. Per germline, CDR1 LNHDA and CDR2 SQIVND (reference sequence). The CDR3 is made up of 13 amino acids. Trimming pared 5 bases from V and 7 bases from J, leaving 11 bases between. The CDR3 DNA is TGTGCCAGTAGTGGAGGGTTGAGTGAAAAACTGTTTTTT. Protein product: CASSGGLSEKLFF.

The chain recombines TRBV7-9 with TRBJ2-4; 7 positions match TRBD2. The trim removed 5 bases at V and 10 bases at J, leaving 8 bases unmatched. The CDR3 has 13 residues. Germline V CDR1 and CDR2: SEHNR, FQNEAQ (reference sequence). The CDR3, as DNA: TGTGCCAGCAGCCCCTCGGGGGGTGAGATTCAGTACTTC. Protein: CASSPSGGEIQYF.